Below, one T cell receptor (beta chain) is given with its context. Within Nashville, Tennessee resided all donors, each a Caucasian adult. These data belong to a study of shared clonotypes between healthy human individuals. In the authors' workflow: ImmunoSEQ yielded junction-only sequences lacking quality scores, so filtering differed. Repertoires were generated with immunoSEQ multiplex PCR, while TCRdb's copy carries only in-frame clones and drops some. That table supplies the V and J calls and clone size; D and trimming were determined from the DNA. The repertoire holds more than 1 million clones, with about 80% as singletons. The CDR3 runs 14 residues. In germline, CDR1 is GTSNPN, CDR2 SVGIG (reference sequence). V shed 3 bases, J shed 3 bases, and the junction held 3 bases outside the gene matches.

This clonotype originated in a man younger than 30 in good health. Some clones in this sample may be carry-over from other donors' samples. Source material: memory CD4+ T cells from PBMCs. Stated subset: CD45RA-negative fraction. J is TRBJ2-1 and V is TRBV30; 9 bases match TRBD1. In DNA, the CDR3 is TGTGCCTGGAGGGCGACAGGGGGCTACAATGAGCAGTTCTTC. It codes for CAWRATGGYNEQFF.